This TCR beta chain came from a study of identical twins. Study-wide points: Out-of-frame alpha sequences shared between twins exhibited an excess of low generation probability. The abundant beta clonotypes from cord blood had fewer insertions, and memory repertoires had none of this.

V lost 2 bases, J lost 2 bases, and 6 bases stayed unmatched. This CDR3 is 15 amino acids long. Germline V gives CDR1 MDHEN, CDR2 SYDVKM. The donors were all healthy and Caucasian. TCRdb reprocessed the 5' RACE reads with MiXCR, giving one entry per CDR3 protein. This table holds around 1.7 million distinct CDR3 sequences, under 35% found once. This clonotype was seen a few times. Its antigen is unidentified. This chain uses TRBV28 with TRBJ2-7; 7 positions agree with TRBD1. This sequence was found in a newborn girl in good health. Material: cord blood. CDR3 bases: TGTGCCAGCAGTTTAGGTCGGGACAGAACCTACGAGCAGTACTTC. Amino acids: CASSLGRDRTYEQYF.